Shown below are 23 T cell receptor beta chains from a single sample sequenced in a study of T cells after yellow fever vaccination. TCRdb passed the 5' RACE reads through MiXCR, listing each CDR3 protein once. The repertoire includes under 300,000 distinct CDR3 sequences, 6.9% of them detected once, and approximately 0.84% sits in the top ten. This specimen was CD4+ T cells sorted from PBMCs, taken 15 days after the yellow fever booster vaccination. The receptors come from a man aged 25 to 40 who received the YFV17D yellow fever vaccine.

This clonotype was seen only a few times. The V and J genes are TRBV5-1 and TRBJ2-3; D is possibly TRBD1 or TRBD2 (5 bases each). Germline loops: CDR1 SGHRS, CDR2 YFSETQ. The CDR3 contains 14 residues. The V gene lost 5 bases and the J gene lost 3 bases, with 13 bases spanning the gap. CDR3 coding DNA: TGCGCCAGCAGTTCCGGGGCGGTGACAGATACGCAGTATTTT. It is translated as CASSSGAVTDTQYF. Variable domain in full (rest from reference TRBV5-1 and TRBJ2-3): KAGVTQTPRYLIKTRGQQVTLSCSPISGHRSVSWYQQTPGQGLQFLFEYFSETQRNKGNFPGRFSGRQFSNSRSEMNVSTLELGDSALYLCASSSGAVTDTQYFGPGTRLTVL.

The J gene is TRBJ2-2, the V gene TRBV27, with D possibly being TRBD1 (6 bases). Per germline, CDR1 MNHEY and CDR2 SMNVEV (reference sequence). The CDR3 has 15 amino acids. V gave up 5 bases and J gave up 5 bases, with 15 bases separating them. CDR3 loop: CASSPWTALTGELFF. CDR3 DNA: TGTGCCAGCAGTCCCTGGACAGCTTTGACCGGGGAGCTGTTTTTT.

CDR3 amino acids: CASSLNVAGVGTQYF. In DNA, the CDR3 is TGTGCCAGCAGCTTAAACGTAGCGGGAGTTGGTACGCAGTATTTT. This rearrangement joins TRBV7-3 to TRBJ2-3; TRBD2 matches at 9 bases. Germline V gives CDR1 SGHTA, CDR2 FQGTGA. The CDR3 covers 15 residues. The J segment lost 8 bases and the V segment lost 1 base, leaving 7 bases of the junction unmatched. Complete variable domain (other parts from reference TRBV7-3 and TRBJ2-3): GAGVSQTPSNKVTEKGKYVELRCDPISGHTALYWYRQSLGQGPEFLIYFQGTGAADDSGLPNDRFFAVRPEGSVSTLKIQRTERGDSAVYLCASSLNVAGVGTQYFGPGTRLTVL.

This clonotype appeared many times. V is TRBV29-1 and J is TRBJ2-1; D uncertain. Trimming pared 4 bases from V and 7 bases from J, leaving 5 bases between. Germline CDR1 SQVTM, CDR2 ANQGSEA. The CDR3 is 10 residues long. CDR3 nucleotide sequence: TGCAGCGTTGGACTGAATGAGCAGTTCTTC. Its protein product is CSVGLNEQFF.

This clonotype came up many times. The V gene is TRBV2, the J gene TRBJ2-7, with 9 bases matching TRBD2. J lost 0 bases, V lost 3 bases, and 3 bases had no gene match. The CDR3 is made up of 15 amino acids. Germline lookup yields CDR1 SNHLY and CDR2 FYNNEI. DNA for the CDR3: TGTGCCAGCAGTGACCTAGCGGGAAGCTCCTACGAGCAGTACTTC. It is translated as CASSDLAGSSYEQYF.

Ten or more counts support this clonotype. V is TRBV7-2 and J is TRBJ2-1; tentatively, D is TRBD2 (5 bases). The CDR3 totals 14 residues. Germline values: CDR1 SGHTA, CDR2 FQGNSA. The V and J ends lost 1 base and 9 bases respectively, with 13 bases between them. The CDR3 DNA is TGTGCCAGCAGCTTAGTCCAGCAACGGGGTGAGCAGTTCTTC. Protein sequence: CASSLVQQRGEQFF.

CDR3: CATSRDTPYEQYF. In nucleotides, the CDR3 is TGTGCCACCAGCAGGGACACCCCCTACGAGCAGTACTTC. The gene calls are TRBV15 and TRBJ2-7, with a possible D match to TRBD1 (5 bases). This CDR3 is 13 amino acids long. The germline V and J ends were trimmed by 3 bases and 2 bases, with 8 bases remaining between them. The germline CDR1 and CDR2 sequences are LNHNV and YYDKDF (reference sequence).

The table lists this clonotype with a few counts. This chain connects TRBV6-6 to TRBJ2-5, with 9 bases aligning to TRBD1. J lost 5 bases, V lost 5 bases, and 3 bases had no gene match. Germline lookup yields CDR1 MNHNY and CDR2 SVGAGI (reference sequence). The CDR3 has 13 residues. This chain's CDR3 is CASSRTGEETQYF. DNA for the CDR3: TGTGCCAGCAGTCGGACAGGGGAGGAGACCCAGTACTTC.

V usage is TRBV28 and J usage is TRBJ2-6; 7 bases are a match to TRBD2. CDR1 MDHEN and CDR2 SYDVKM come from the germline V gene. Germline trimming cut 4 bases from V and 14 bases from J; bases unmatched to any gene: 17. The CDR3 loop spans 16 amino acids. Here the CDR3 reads CASSSLPGWGGMLLTF. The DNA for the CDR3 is TGTGCCAGCAGTTCCCTCCCCGGTTGGGGGGGAATGCTCCTGACTTTC.

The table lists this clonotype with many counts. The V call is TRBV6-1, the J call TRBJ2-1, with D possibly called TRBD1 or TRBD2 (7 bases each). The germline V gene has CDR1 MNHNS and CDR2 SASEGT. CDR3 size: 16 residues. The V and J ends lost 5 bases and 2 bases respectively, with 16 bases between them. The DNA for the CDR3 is TGTGCCAGCAGTAGGGGGAGGGGGCGCCCCTACAATGAGCAGTTCTTC. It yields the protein CASSRGRGRPYNEQFF.

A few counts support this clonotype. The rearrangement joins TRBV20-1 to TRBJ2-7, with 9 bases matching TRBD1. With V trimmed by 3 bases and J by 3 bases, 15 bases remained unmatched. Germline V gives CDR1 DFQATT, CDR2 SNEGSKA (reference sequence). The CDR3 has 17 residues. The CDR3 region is CSASRDRVGAILYEQYF. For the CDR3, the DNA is TGCAGTGCTAGCCGGGACAGGGTGGGGGCTATTCTCTACGAGCAGTACTTC.

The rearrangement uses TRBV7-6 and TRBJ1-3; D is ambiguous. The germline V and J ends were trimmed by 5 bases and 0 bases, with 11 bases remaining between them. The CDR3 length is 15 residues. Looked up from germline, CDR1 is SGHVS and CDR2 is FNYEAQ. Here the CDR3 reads CASSHRHSSGNTIYF. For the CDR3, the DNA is TGTGCCAGCAGCCATAGGCATAGCTCTGGAAACACCATATATTTT.

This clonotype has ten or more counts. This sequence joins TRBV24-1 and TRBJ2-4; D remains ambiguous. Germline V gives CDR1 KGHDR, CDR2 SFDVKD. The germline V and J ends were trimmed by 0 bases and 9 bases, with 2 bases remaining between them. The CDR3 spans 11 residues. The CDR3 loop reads CATSDLGIQYF. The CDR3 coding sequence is TGTGCCACCAGTGATTTGGGCATTCAGTACTTC.

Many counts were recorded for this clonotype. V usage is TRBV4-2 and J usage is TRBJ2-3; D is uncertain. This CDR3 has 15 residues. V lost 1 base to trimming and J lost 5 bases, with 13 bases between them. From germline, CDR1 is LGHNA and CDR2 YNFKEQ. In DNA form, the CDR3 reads TGTGCCAGCAGCCAAGTTTGGAAAAGCGAAGATACGCAGTATTTT. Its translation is CASSQVWKSEDTQYF.

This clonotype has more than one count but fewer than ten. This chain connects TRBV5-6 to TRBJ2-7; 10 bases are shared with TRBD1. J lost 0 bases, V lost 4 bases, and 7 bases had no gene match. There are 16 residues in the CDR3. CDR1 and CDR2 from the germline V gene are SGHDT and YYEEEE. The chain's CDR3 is CASSDRGRRSSYEQYF. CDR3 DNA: TGTGCCAGCAGCGACAGGGGGCGAAGAAGCTCCTACGAGCAGTACTTC.

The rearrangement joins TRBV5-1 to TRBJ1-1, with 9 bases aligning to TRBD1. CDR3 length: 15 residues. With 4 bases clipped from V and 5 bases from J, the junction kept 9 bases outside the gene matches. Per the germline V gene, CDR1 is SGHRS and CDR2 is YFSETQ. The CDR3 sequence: CASSPRDRVSTEAFF. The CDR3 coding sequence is TGCGCCAGCAGCCCCCGGGACAGGGTATCTACTGAAGCTTTCTTT. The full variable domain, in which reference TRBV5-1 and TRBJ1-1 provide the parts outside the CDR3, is KAGVTQTPRYLIKTRGQQVTLSCSPISGHRSVSWYQQTPGQGLQFLFEYFSETQRNKGNFPGRFSGRQFSNSRSEMNVSTLELGDSALYLCASSPRDRVSTEAFFGQGTRLTVV.

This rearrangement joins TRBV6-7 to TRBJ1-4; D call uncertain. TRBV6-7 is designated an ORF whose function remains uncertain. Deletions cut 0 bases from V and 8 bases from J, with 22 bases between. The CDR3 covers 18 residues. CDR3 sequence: CASSYSRSWTGMHEKLFF. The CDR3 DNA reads TGTGCCAGCAGTTACTCGAGGTCTTGGACGGGGATGCACGAAAAACTGTTTTTT.

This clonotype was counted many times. CDR3 nucleotide sequence: TGTGCCAGCAGTTTAGGAGGTTTTGGCACAGATACGCAGTATTTT. Protein sequence: CASSLGGFGTDTQYF. The V call is TRBV12-3 or TRBV12-4, the J call TRBJ2-3; no clear D. This CDR3 has 15 residues. Trimming left V 1 base short and J 1 base short, with 9 bases between.

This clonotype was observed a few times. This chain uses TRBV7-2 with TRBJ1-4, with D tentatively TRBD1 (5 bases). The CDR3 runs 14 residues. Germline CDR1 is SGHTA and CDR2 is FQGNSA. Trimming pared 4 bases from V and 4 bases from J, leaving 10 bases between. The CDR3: CASSSGRGNEKLFF. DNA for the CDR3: TGTGCCAGCAGCTCGGGACGGGGTAATGAAAAACTGTTTTTT. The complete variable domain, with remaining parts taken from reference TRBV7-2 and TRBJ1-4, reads GAGVSQSPSNKVTEKGKDVELRCDPISGHTALYWYRQSLGQGLEFLIYFQGNSAPDKSGLPSDRFSAERTGGSVSTLTIQRTQQEDSAVYLCASSSGRGNEKLFFGSGTQLSVL.

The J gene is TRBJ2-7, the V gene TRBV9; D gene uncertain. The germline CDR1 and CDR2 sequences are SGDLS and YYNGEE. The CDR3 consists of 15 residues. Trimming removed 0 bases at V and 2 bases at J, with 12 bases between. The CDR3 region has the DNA TGTGCCAGCAGCGTAGAACCTAAAACCCCCTACGAGCAGTACTTC. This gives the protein CASSVEPKTPYEQYF.

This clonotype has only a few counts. DNA for the CDR3: TGCGCCAGCAGTCCGACCGTGTACGAGCAGTACTTC. Amino acid sequence: CASSPTVYEQYF. This chain joins TRBV5-1 and TRBJ2-7; D gene ambiguous. The CDR3 is 12 residues long. The V end was cut by 5 bases, the J end by 4 bases, with 10 bases between. Germline CDR1 is SGHRS and CDR2 is YFSETQ.

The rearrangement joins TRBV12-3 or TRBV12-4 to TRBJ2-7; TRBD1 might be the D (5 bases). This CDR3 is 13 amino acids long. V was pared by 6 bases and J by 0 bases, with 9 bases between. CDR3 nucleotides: TGTGCCAGCAGGCCAGACAGCTCCTACGAGCAGTACTTC. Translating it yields CASRPDSSYEQYF.

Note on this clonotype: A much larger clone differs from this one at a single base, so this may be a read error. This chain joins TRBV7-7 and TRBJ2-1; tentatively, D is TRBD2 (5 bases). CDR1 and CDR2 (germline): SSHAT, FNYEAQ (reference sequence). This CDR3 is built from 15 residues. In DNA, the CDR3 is TGTGCTAGCAGCTTGAGGGTAGATCTAGATGATGAGCAGTTCTTC. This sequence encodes CASSLRVDLDDEQFF. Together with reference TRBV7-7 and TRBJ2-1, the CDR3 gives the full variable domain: GAGVSQSPRYKVTKRGQDVTLRCDPISSHATLYWYQQALGQGPEFLTYFNYEAQPDKSGLPSDRFSAERPEGSISTLTIQRTEQRDSAMYRCASSLRVDLDDEQFFGPGTRLTVL.